Shown below are 3 T cell receptor beta chains from a single sample sequenced in a study of T cell responses to AZD1222 COVID-19 vaccine. Some clones are missing from TCRdb's copy, which holds only in-frame ones; the method was immunoSEQ multiplex PCR. The repertoire consists of approximately 150,000 clones, with 94% occurring once and the leading ten covering roughly 1.3%. This material consisted of peripheral blood, taken on day 0 of AZD1222 vaccination. These receptors were collected from an adult in good health.

The genes are TRBV21-1 and TRBJ1-1. TRBV21-1 is tagged as a pseudogene. CDR3 size: 18 residues. CDR3 sequence reads: CASSKQNPRDPRFAEAFF. The CDR3 nucleotides read TGTGCCAGCAGCAAACAGAACCCCCGGGACCCCCGTTTTGCTGAAGCTTTCTTT.

V usage is TRBV29-1 and J usage is TRBJ2-7; 7 bases match TRBD2. V lost 7 bases and J lost 5; bases outside the gene matches: 11. This CDR3 has 13 residues. CDR1 SQVTM and CDR2 ANQGSEA come from the germline V gene. The CDR3 is CSARGSGGHEQYV. CDR3 DNA sequence: TGCAGCGCCCGTGGCTCGGGGGGACACGAGCAGTACGTC.

The CDR3 sequence: CASRPTDYRGSNTEAFF. The DNA for the CDR3 is TGTGCCAGCAGGCCGACCGATTACAGGGGCTCGAACACTGAAGCTTTCTTT. V usage is TRBV28 and J usage is TRBJ1-1; 7 nucleotides match TRBD1. V lost 6 bases, J lost 1 base, and 14 bases stayed unmatched. CDR3 length equals 17 residues. The germline CDR1 and CDR2 sequences are MDHEN and SYDVKM.